This TCR beta chain emerged from a study of tumor-infiltrating T cells and Merkel cell polyomavirus. Study-wide context: CD8+ T cells recognized the Merkel cell polyomavirus KLL epitope. General study findings and limits: MCC-specific survival was better with more unique KLL-specific clonotypes in tumors. T cells against other Merkel cell polyomavirus epitopes were not captured.

The sample holds one count of this clone. Its antigen is unidentified. Generated by immunoSEQ multiplex PCR, the TCRdb table keeps only in-frame clones and is missing some. The sample contains about 2,100 clones, roughly 97% of which appear only once. Robust Merkel cell polyomavirus Large T antigen positivity by immunohistochemistry was seen in all patients' tumors. V trimming: 8 bases; J trimming: 4 bases; junction bases outside the gene matches: 12. The CDR3 is 16 amino acids. Germline loops: CDR1 MNHEY, CDR2 SMNVEV (reference sequence). The sequenced sample consisted of lymph node tissue. This receptor was identified in a man between 65 and 85 years old with Merkel cell carcinoma. The chain joins TRBV27 to TRBJ2-1; 9 bases map to TRBD1. Here the CDR3 reads CASGTDRGITYNEQFF. The DNA for the CDR3 is TGTGCCAGCGGAACCGACAGGGGGATAACTTACAATGAGCAGTTCTTC.